One sample yielded the 23 T cell receptor beta chains listed below, sequenced in a study of T cell responses to AZD1222 COVID-19 vaccine. Sequencing was performed with immunoSEQ multiplex PCR; in TCRdb, only in-frame clones are kept and a portion is missing. Counted here are some 100,000 clones, 80% to 90% occurring once; the ten biggest clones make up about 3%. The material was peripheral blood, obtained on day 0 of AZD1222 vaccination. All receptors come from an adult in good health.

The J gene is TRBJ1-4, the V gene TRBV6-5; D possibly corresponds to TRBD1 (5 bases). This CDR3 is 14 amino acids long. Germline V gene data show CDR1 as MNHEY and CDR2 as SVGAGI. Trimming stripped 6 bases from V and 7 bases from J, with 15 bases between. As DNA, the CDR3 is TGTGCCAGCAGGCCGGGACGGGGTGGTGAAAAACTGTTTTTT. Residues: CASRPGRGGEKLFF.

The rearrangement links TRBV6-5 to TRBJ1-5, with no clear D. Trimming removed 0 bases from V and 9 bases from J, with 9 bases in between. CDR3 length: 13 amino acids. Germline loops: CDR1 MNHEY, CDR2 SVGAGI. In DNA form, the CDR3 reads TGTGCCAGCAGTTACTCGGCCGAGCGGCCCCAGCATTTT. This encodes CASSYSAERPQHF.

This clone appeared once. This chain links TRBV20-1 with TRBJ1-5; D gene unclear. The CDR3 spans 18 residues. The V and J ends lost 3 bases and 0 bases respectively, with 21 bases between them. Looked up from germline, CDR1 is DFQATT and CDR2 is SNEGSKA (reference sequence). The CDR3 region is CSASLSVVGAYSNQPQHF. As DNA, the CDR3 is TGCAGTGCTAGTCTGTCGGTTGTGGGCGCGTATAGCAATCAGCCCCAGCATTTT.

The rearrangement uses TRBV6-6 and TRBJ1-6; D unresolved. Germline lookup yields CDR1 MNHNY and CDR2 SVGAGI (reference sequence). Trimming shortened V by 6 bases and J by 9 bases, and 18 bases separated the two germline ends. CDR3 length: 15 residues. Here the CDR3 reads CASSSIGGARSPLHF. The CDR3 DNA is TGTGCCAGCAGCTCGATCGGTGGTGCACGTTCACCCCTCCACTTT.

The CDR3 DNA reads TGTGCCAGCAGTGAGGTAGAGACCCAGTACTTC. Amino acid sequence: CASSEVETQYF. The V gene is TRBV6-1, the J gene TRBJ2-5; no definite D call. Germline V CDR1 and CDR2: MNHNS, SASEGT. The CDR3 is 11 amino acids. With 3 bases removed from V and 4 bases from J, the gap between germline ends came to 3 bases.

V gene TRBV18 combines with J gene TRBJ1-2; TRBD1 matches 9 bases. Germline V gene sequence: CDR1 KGHSH, CDR2 LQKENI. The CDR3 runs 16 residues. V lost 0 bases, J lost 4 bases, and 6 bases stayed unmatched. The CDR3 region is CASSPPVHRGPYGYTF. The CDR3 DNA is TGTGCCAGCTCACCACCGGTACACAGGGGGCCCTATGGCTACACCTTC.

The rearrangement links TRBV27 to TRBJ1-2; perhaps TRBD1 as D (5 bases). The CDR3 has 15 amino acids. Between the trimmed V and J ends, which lost 2 bases and 8 bases, there was a span of 18 bases. Germline assignment: CDR1 MNHEY and CDR2 SMNVEV (reference sequence). CDR3 sequence (DNA): TGTGCCAGCAGTTTAAGTTTGGGGGTGTCCTTAGGCTACACCTTC. This encodes CASSLSLGVSLGYTF.

This chain uses TRBV11-3 with TRBJ2-3; D not certain. CDR3 size: 15 residues. Germline lookup yields CDR1 SGHNT and CDR2 YENEEA. With 1 base removed from V and 4 bases from J, the gap between germline ends came to 12 bases. The CDR3 is CASSLGLRAPDTQYF. The CDR3 nucleotides read TGTGCCAGCAGCTTAGGCCTAAGAGCGCCAGATACGCAGTATTTT.

The V and J genes are TRBV19 and TRBJ1-6; D might be TRBD1 (5 bases). This CDR3 spans 12 amino acids. Trimming stripped 5 bases from V and 8 bases from J, with 7 bases between. Germline values: CDR1 LNHDA, CDR2 SQIVND (reference sequence). CDR3 bases: TGTGCCAGTAGTTGGGGGGATTCACCCCTCCACTTT. It translates to CASSWGDSPLHF.

V usage is TRBV24-1 and J usage is TRBJ2-2; possibly TRBD2 for D (5 bases). Germline-derived CDR1 and CDR2 are KGHDR and SFDVKD. This CDR3 contains 14 residues. V was trimmed by 5 bases and J by 7 bases, leaving 13 bases between them. Here the CDR3 reads CATSGRESGGELFF. CDR3 nucleotide sequence: TGTGCCACCAGTGGTAGGGAGAGTGGCGGGGAGCTGTTTTTT.

The chain has TRBV6-5 and TRBJ2-2; 7 bases line up with TRBD2. The V gene's germline CDR1 is MNHEY and CDR2 SVGAGI. CDR3 length equals 15 residues. J lost 2 bases, V lost 6 bases, and 6 bases had no gene match. CDR3 nucleotide sequence: TGTGCCAGCAGGAGGGACTATACTAACACCGGGGAGCTGTTTTTT. This sequence encodes CASRRDYTNTGELFF.

V usage is TRBV24-1 and J usage is TRBJ1-2; weak D call: TRBD1 (6 bases). The CDR3 totals 13 residues. With 9 bases removed from V and 8 bases from J, the gap between germline ends came to 18 bases. Per the germline V gene, CDR1 is KGHDR and CDR2 is SFDVKD. The CDR3 DNA follows: TGTGCCACCGGTGGCACGGGGGCGGAAGGCTACACCTTC. Its protein is CATGGTGAEGYTF.

This clone was observed a few times. The genes are TRBV19 and TRBJ1-3; D unresolved. The CDR3 is 15 residues long. V was clipped by 10 bases and J by 0 bases, with 16 bases between them. Germline values: CDR1 LNHDA, CDR2 SQIVND (reference sequence). CDR3 sequence: CATTTGPSSGNTIYF. The CDR3 DNA reads as TGTGCCACCACGACCGGGCCAAGCTCTGGAAACACCATATATTTT. Full variable domain (rest looked up from reference TRBV19 and TRBJ1-3): DGGITQSPKYLFRKEGQNVTLSCEQNLNHDAMYWYRQDPGQGLRLIYYSQIVNDFQKGDIAEGYSVSREKKESFPLTVTSAQKNPTAFYLCATTTGPSSGNTIYFGEGSWLTVV.

The chain couples TRBV6-5 to TRBJ2-7; TRBD2 agrees at 7 bases. CDR1 is MNHEY, CDR2 SVGAGI, per germline. The CDR3 is made up of 15 amino acids. After removal of 5 bases from V and 2 bases from J, the junction contained 9 bases not matched to a gene. The CDR3 sequence is CASSTSGAATYEQYF. Written as DNA, the CDR3 is TGTGCCAGCAGTACCAGCGGGGCCGCAACCTACGAGCAGTACTTC.

The chain employs TRBV6-2 or TRBV6-3 and TRBJ2-2; D could derive from TRBD1 or TRBD2 (5 bases each). Germline V gene sequence: CDR1 MNHEY, CDR2 SVGEGT. CDR3 length: 14 amino acids. Deletions cut 6 bases from V and 3 bases from J, with 11 bases between. The CDR3 reads CASSRGRHTGELFF. The CDR3 DNA reads as TGTGCCAGCAGCCGGGGCCGTCACACCGGGGAGCTGTTTTTT.

This clone has only one observation. J is TRBJ2-7 and V is TRBV6-5; no reliable D call. CDR1 and CDR2 from the germline V gene are MNHEY and SVGAGI. V lost 6 bases and J lost 0, with 12 bases in between. The CDR3 runs to 14 residues. CDR3 residues: CASSRRGSSYEQYF. The CDR3 coding sequence is TGTGCCAGCAGCCGCCGTGGCAGCTCCTACGAGCAGTACTTC.

The chain links TRBV5-1 to TRBJ1-2; 8 bases are a match to TRBD1. Germline CDR1 is SGHRS and CDR2 is YFSETQ. The V segment lost 5 bases and the J segment 4 bases; nucleotides outside the gene matches: 10. The length of the CDR3 is 15 residues. DNA for the CDR3: TGCGCCAGCAGAATCGGACAGGGTAGTAGCTATGGCTACACCTTC. Protein product: CASRIGQGSSYGYTF.

The rearrangement uses TRBV6-1 and TRBJ1-5; a weak D match, TRBD1 (5 bases). CDR3 size: 16 residues. The V and J ends lost 2 bases and 5 bases respectively, with 16 bases between them. CDR1 is MNHNS, CDR2 SASEGT, per germline. The CDR3 reads CASSESLVQAYQPQHF. CDR3 nucleotide sequence: TGTGCCAGCAGTGAATCTCTCGTACAGGCATATCAGCCCCAGCATTTT.

V is TRBV29-1 and J is TRBJ1-2; TRBD1 agrees at 9 bases. The V gene's germline CDR1 is SQVTM and CDR2 ANQGSEA. The CDR3 sequence is 14 residues long. After removal of 1 base from V and 2 bases from J, the junction contained 2 bases not matched to a gene. DNA for the CDR3: TGCAGCGTTGAAGGGACAGGGGAGAACTATGGCTACACCTTC. Amino acids: CSVEGTGENYGYTF. Together with reference TRBV29-1 and TRBJ1-2, the CDR3 gives the full variable domain: SAVISQKPSRDICQRGTSLTIQCQVDSQVTMMFWYRQQPGQSLTLIATANQGSEATYESGFVIDKFPISRPNLTFSTLTVSNMSPEDSSIYLCSVEGTGENYGYTFGSGTRLTVV.

In its sample, this clone was seen once. The chain couples TRBV6-4 to TRBJ2-1; 9 bases align to TRBD2. The junction had 4 bases not matched to a gene; V was cut back by 4 bases and J by 9 bases. This CDR3 spans 13 amino acids. The germline V gene has CDR1 MRHNA and CDR2 SNTAGT. In DNA form, the CDR3 reads TGTGCCAGCAGTGTTAGCGGGGGTACTGAGCAGTTCTTC. This gives the protein CASSVSGGTEQFF.

V is TRBV19 and J is TRBJ2-2; tentative D call: TRBD1 (5 bases). Between the trimmed V and J ends, which lost 9 bases and 1 base, there was a span of 21 bases. The CDR3 length is 17 residues. CDR1 LNHDA and CDR2 SQIVND come from the germline V gene (reference sequence). Here the CDR3 reads CASSEWGSLMNTGELFF. The CDR3 DNA reads as TGTGCCAGCAGCGAATGGGGCAGTCTCATGAACACCGGGGAGCTGTTTTTT.

This chain joins TRBV4-3 and TRBJ1-6; D is unresolved. Between the trimmed V and J ends, which lost 1 base and 9 bases, there was a span of 19 bases. Germline V CDR1 and CDR2: LGHNA, YSLEER. The CDR3 runs to 17 residues. The CDR3 region is CASSQAGMAGEVSPLHF. The CDR3 DNA is TGCGCCAGCAGCCAAGCTGGGATGGCAGGCGAGGTTTCACCCCTCCACTTT.

This clone was picked up a small number of times. This chain links TRBV2 with TRBJ1-1; 9 nucleotides line up with TRBD1. Germline V lookup: CDR1 SNHLY, CDR2 FYNNEI. V shed 9 bases and J 4 bases; nucleotides not matched to a gene: 9. The CDR3 has 14 residues. CDR3 protein: CASRTGAEGTEAFF. The CDR3 DNA follows: TGTGCCAGTCGGACAGGGGCTGAGGGCACTGAAGCTTTCTTT.